Listed below are T cell receptor beta chains from one sample, sequenced in a study of blood T cell repertoires in COVID-19. Sequencing used immunoSEQ multiplex PCR; TCRdb keeps in-frame clones, though not all of them. The sample has about 250,000 clones; around nine tenths are singletons. What was sequenced was peripheral blood. The origin of the receptors is a woman between 35 and 50 years old who had recovered from COVID-19. The conserved cysteine and the conserved F or W are not part of the CDR3 here. Fields, in order: V gene, CDR3 protein.

>TRBV29-1
SAGERSTTEKLF
>TRBV2
ASSATGTSYNEQF
>TRBV7-2
ASSYRARGDGYT
>TRBV7-2
ASSLSWQGYNEQF
>TRBV19
ATRERGFNYGYT
>TRBV24-1
ATSDPSMGGGNAGVGNEKLF
>TRBV21-1
ASSKGNTGKETQY
>TRBV5-4
ASSPGTELNNEQF
>TRBV29-1
SVSGGNNEQF
>TRBV11-2
ASTQLGGTSGSGEQY
>TRBV15
ATSRDPGVGEKLF
>TRBV7-9
ASSLALGRTEAF
>TRBV5-1
ASSSSGNTGELF
>TRBV18
ASSPTGFRETQY
>TRBV6-2/TRBV6-3
ASSKGLAGAQVEQF
>TRBV28
ASSSGVYEQY
>TRBV19
ASRVGTSRTEAF
>TRBV18
ASHRTVNEKLF
>TRBV6-1
ASSENQREQY
>TRBV12-3/TRBV12-4
ASSEQGYYGYT
>TRBV5-1
ASSLLQGLDGYT
>TRBV5-6
ASSLQDNEKLF
>TRBV19
ASSISGVQETQY
>TRBV9
ASSPRDRERTDTQY
>TRBV2
ASIPTGMNTEAF